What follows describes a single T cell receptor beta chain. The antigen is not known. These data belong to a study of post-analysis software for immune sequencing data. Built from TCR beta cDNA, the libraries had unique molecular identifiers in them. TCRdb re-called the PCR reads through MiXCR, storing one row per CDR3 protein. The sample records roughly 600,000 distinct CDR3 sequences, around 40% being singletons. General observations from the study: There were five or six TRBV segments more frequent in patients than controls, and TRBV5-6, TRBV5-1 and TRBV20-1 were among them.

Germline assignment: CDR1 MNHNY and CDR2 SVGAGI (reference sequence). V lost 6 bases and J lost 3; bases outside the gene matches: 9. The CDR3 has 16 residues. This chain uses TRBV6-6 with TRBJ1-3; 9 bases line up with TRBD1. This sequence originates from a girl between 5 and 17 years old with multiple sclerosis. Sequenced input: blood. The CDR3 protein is CASSLNRGLYGNTIYF. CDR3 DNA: TGTGCCAGCAGCCTAAACAGGGGGCTTTATGGAAACACCATATATTTT.